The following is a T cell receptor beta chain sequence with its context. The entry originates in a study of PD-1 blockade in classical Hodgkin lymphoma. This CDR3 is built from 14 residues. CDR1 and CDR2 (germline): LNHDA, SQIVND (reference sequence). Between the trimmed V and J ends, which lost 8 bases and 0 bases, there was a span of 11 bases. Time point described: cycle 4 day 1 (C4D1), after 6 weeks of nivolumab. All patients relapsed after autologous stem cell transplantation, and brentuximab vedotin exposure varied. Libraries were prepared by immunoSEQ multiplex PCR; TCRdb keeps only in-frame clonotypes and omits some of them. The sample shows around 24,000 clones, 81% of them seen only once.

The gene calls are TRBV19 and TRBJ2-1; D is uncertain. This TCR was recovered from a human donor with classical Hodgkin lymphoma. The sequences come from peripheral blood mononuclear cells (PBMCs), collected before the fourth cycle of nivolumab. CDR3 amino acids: CASAPFRSYNEQFF. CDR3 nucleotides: TGTGCCAGTGCCCCCTTCCGCTCCTACAATGAGCAGTTCTTC.